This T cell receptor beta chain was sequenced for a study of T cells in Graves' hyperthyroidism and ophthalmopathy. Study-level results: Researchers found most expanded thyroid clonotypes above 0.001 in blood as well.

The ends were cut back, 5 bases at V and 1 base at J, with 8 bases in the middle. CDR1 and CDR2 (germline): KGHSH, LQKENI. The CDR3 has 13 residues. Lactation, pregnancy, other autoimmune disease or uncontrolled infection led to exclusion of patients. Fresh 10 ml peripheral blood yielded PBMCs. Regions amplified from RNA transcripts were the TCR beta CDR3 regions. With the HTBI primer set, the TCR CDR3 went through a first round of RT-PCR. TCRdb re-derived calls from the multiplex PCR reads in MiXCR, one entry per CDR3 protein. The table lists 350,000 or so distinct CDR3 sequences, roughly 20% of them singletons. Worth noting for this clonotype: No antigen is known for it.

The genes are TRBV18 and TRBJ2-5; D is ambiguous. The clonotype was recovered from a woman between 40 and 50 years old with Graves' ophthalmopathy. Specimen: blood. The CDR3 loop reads CASSEGLQETQYF. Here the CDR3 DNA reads TGTGCCAGCTCAGAAGGGCTCCAAGAGACCCAGTACTTC.